This TCR beta chain was documented in a study of monozygotic twins with inflammatory bowel disease. Study results and limitations: Twin concordance left repertoire similarity unchanged, with limited power a possible explanation for this lack of difference. IBD-affected twins scored below their healthy co-twins in TCRbeta diversity (inverse Simpson).

The germline V gene encodes CDR1 SEHNR and CDR2 FQNEAQ (reference sequence). The CDR3 consists of 13 residues. In preparing each TCR library, 3,000 to 4,000 ng of total RNA was used. TCRdb reprocessed the 5' RACE reads, keeping one entry per CDR3 protein, no DNA. The sample features some 200,000 distinct CDR3 sequences, with roughly 8% in its top ten. Remarks on this clonotype: Antigen: not known.

This sequence originates from a human donor with ulcerative colitis or Crohn's disease, or a healthy co-twin of an affected twin (not recorded which). The sample was blood. This chain connects TRBV7-9 to TRBJ2-5; TCRdb designates TRBD1, a call that cannot be tested without DNA. CDR3 residues: CASSLQGQETQYF.